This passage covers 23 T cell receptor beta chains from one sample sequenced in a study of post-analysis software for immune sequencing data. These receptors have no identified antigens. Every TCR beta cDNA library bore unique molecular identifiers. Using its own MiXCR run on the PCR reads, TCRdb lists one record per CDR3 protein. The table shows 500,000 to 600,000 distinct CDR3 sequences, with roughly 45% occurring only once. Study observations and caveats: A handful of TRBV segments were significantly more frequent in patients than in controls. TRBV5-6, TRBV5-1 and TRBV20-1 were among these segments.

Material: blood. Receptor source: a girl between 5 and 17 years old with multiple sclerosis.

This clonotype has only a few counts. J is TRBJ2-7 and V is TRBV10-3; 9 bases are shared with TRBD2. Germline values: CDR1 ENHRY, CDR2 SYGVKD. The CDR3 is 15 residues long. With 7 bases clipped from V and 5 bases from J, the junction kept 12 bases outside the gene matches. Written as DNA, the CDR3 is TGTGCCATCACCTTCTCGACTAGCGGAAACCACGAGCAGTACTTC. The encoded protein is CAITFSTSGNHEQYF.

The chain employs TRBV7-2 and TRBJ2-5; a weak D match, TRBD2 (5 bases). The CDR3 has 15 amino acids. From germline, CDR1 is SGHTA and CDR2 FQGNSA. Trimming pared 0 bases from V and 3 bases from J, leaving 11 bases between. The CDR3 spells CASSLARGSEETQYF. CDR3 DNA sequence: TGTGCCAGCAGCTTAGCGCGAGGTAGCGAAGAGACCCAGTACTTC.

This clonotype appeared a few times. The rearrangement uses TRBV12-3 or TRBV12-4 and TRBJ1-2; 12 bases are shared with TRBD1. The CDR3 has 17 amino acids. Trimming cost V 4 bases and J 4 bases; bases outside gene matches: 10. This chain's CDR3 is CASSYAGTGGVRYGYTF. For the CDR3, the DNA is TGTGCCAGCAGTTACGCCGGGACAGGGGGCGTTCGCTATGGCTACACCTTC.

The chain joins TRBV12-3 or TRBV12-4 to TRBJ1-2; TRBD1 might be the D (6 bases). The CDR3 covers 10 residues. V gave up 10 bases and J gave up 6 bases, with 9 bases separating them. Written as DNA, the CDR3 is TGTGCCACACAGGGAGATGGCTACACCTTC. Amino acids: CATQGDGYTF.

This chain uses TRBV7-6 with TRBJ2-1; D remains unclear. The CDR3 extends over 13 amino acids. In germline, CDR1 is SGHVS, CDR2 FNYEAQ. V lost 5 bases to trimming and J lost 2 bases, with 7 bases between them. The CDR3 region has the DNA TGTGCCAGCAGCACTATTGCCTACAATGAGCAGTTCTTC. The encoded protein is CASSTIAYNEQFF.

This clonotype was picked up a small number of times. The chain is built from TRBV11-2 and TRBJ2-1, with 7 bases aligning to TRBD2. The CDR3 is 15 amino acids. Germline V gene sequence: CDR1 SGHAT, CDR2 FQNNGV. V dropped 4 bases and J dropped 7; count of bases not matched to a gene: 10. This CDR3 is CASSSWDAGRNEQFF. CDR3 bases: TGTGCCAGCAGCTCCTGGGACGCCGGGAGGAATGAGCAGTTCTTC.

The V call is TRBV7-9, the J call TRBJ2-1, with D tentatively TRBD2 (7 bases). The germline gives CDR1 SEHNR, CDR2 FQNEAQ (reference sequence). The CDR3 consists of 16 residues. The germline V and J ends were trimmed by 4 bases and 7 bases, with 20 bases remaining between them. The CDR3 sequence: CASSSKGRGLSNEQFF. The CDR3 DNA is TGTGCCAGCAGCTCAAAAGGGCGGGGGCTATCAAATGAGCAGTTCTTC.

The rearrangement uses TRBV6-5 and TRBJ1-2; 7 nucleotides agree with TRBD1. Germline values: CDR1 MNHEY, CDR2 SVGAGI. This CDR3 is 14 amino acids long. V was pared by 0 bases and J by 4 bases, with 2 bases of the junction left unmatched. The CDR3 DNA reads TGTGCCAGCAGTTACTCCGCAGGGGGCTATGGCTACACCTTC. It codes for CASSYSAGGYGYTF.

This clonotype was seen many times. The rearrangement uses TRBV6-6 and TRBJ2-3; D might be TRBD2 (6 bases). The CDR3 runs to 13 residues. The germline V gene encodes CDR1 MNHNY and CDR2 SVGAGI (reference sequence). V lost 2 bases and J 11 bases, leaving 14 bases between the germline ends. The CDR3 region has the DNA TGTGCCAGCAGTTACGGGACTTCTGGGGTGCAGTATTTT. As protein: CASSYGTSGVQYF.

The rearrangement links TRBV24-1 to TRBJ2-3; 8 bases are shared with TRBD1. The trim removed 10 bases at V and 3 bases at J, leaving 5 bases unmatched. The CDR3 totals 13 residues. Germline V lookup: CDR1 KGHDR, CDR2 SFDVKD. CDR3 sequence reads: CATRDRRTDTQYF. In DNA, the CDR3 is TGTGCCACTCGGGACAGGAGGACAGATACGCAGTATTTT.

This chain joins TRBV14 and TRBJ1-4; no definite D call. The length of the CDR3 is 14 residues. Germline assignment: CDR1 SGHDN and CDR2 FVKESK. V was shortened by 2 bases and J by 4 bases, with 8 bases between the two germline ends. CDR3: CASSQPDSNEKLFF. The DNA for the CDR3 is TGTGCCAGCAGCCAACCGGATAGTAATGAAAAACTGTTTTTT. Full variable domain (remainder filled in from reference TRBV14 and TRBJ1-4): EAGVTQFPSHSVIEKGQTVTLRCDPISGHDNLYWYRRVMGKEIKFLLHFVKESKQDESGMPNNRFLAERTGGTYSTLKVQPAELEDSGVYFCASSQPDSNEKLFFGSGTQLSVL.

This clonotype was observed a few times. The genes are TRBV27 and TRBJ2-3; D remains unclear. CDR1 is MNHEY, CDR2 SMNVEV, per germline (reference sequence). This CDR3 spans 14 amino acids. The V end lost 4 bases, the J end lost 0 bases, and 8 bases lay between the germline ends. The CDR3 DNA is TGTGCCAGCAGTTCTATGGGCAGCACAGATACGCAGTATTTT. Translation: CASSSMGSTDTQYF.

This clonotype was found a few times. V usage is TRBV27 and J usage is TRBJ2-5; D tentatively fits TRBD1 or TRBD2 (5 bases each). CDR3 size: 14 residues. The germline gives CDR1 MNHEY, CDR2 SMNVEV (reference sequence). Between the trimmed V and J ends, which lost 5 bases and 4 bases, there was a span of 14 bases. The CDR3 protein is CASSNRDRGETQYF. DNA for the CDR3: TGTGCCAGCAGTAACCGGGACCGGGGAGAGACCCAGTACTTC.

CDR3: CASSLFDRNTEAFF. CDR3 nucleotide sequence: TGTGCCAGCAGTTTATTCGACAGGAACACTGAAGCTTTCTTT. This rearrangement joins TRBV27 to TRBJ1-1, with D possibly TRBD1 on 5 matching bases. The V gene's germline CDR1 is MNHEY and CDR2 SMNVEV (reference sequence). The V end was cut by 1 base, the J end by 1 base, with 7 bases between. CDR3 length: 14 residues.

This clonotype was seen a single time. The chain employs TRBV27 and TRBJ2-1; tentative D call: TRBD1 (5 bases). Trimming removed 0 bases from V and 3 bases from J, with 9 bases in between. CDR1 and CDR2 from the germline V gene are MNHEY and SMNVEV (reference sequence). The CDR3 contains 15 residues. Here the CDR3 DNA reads TGTGCCAGCAGTTTATCGGCAGGGAACTACAATGAGCAGTTCTTC. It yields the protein CASSLSAGNYNEQFF.

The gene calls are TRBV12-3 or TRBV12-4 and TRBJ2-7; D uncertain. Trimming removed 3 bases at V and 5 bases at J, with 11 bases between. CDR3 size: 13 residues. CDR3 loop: CASSLTRENEQYF. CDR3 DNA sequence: TGTGCCAGCAGTTTGACTCGCGAAAACGAGCAGTACTTC.

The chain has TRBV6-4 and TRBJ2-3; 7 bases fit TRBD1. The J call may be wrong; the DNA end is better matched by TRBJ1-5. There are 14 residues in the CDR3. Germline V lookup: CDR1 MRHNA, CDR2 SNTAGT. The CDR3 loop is CASSSGGQNQPQHF. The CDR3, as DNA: TGTGCCAGCAGCTCAGGGGGGCAGAATCAGCCCCAGCATTTT.

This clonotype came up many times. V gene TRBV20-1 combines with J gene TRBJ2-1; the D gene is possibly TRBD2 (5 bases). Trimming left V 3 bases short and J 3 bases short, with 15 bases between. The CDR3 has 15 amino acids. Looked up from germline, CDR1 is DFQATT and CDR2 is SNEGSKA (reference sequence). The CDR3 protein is CSASGAGLFYNEQFF. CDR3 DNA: TGCAGTGCTAGCGGCGCGGGCCTCTTCTACAATGAGCAGTTCTTC.

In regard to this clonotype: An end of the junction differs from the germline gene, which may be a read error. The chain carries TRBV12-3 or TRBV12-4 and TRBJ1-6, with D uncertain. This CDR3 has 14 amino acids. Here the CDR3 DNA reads TGTGCCAGCAGTTTGGCACAGTGGAATTCACCCCCCCACTTT. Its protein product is CASSLAQWNSPPHF.

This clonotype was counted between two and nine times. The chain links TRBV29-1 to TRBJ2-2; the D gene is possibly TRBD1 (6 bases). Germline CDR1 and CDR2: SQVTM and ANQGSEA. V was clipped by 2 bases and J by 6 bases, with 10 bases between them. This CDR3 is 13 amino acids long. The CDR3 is CSVERQAPGELFF. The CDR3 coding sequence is TGCAGCGTTGAAAGACAGGCCCCCGGGGAGCTGTTTTTT.

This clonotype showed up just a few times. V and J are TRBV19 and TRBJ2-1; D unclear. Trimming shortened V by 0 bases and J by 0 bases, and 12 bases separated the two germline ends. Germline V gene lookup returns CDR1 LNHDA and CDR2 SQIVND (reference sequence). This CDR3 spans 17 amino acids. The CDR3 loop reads CASSIDGVDLSYNEQFF. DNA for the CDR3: TGTGCCAGTAGTATAGATGGAGTGGACCTCTCCTACAATGAGCAGTTCTTC.

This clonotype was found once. In DNA form, the CDR3 reads TGTGCCAGCAGCCATGACTCGGGGGCGGATACGCAGTATTTT. Protein: CASSHDSGADTQYF. V gene TRBV7-9 combines with J gene TRBJ2-3; D possibly matches TRBD1 or TRBD2 (6 bases each). This CDR3 contains 14 residues. The ends were cut back, 5 bases at V and 6 bases at J, with 15 bases in the middle. CDR1 and CDR2 (germline): SEHNR, FQNEAQ (reference sequence).

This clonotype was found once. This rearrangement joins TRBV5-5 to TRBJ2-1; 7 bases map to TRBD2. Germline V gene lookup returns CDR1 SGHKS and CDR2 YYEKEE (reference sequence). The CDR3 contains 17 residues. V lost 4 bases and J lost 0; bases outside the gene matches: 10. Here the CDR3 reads CASSPKAGAHSYNEQFF. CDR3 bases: TGTGCCAGCAGCCCCAAGGCGGGAGCACACTCCTACAATGAGCAGTTCTTC. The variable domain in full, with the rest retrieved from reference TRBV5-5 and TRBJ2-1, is DAGVTQSPTHLIKTRGQQVTLRCSPISGHKSVSWYQQVLGQGPQFIFQYYEKEERGRGNFPDRFSARQFPNYSSELNVNALLLGDSALYLCASSPKAGAHSYNEQFFGPGTRLTVL.